This is a list of T cell receptor beta chains from one sample in a study of blood T cell repertoires in COVID-19. Profiled with immunoSEQ multiplex PCR; TCRdb holds only in-frame clones, not every one. The table lists roughly 140,000 clones, around 88% of them singletons. The sequenced sample was peripheral blood. Receptors were obtained from a human donor in a cohort sampled during active COVID-19. Each CDR3 is given with its conserved first and last residue. A D gene is named only where the DNA matches it firmly. Expanded clones are given a class, and other clones once, few, many or no size at all.

j_gene,v_gene,abundance,d_gene,CDR3aa,CDR3nt
TRBJ2-7,TRBV12-3/TRBV12-4,NA,NA,CASSFTGEQYF,TGTGCCAGCAGCTTTACAGGAGAGCAGTACTTC
TRBJ2-1,TRBV11-1,NA,TRBD1,CASSRDRVNNEQFF,TGTGCCAGCAGCCGGGACAGGGTCAACAATGAGCAGTTCTTC
TRBJ2-3,TRBV5-1,NA,TRBD1,CASSLVGYRGRNTDTQYF,TGCGCCAGCAGCTTGGTGGGATACAGGGGGCGGAACACAGATACGCAGTATTTT
TRBJ1-2,TRBV7-9,NA,NA,CASSRRGAVGYTF,TGTGCCAGCAGCCGCAGGGGCGCGGTTGGCTACACCTTC
TRBJ1-1,TRBV12-5,NA,NA,CASGLKGFRDTEAFF,TGTGCTAGTGGTTTGAAGGGGTTTCGGGACACTGAAGCTTTCTTT
TRBJ1-3,TRBV3-1/TRBV3-2,NA,TRBD1,CASSLRGHAGNTIYF,TGTGCCAGCAGCCTCAGGGGGCATGCTGGAAACACCATATATTTT
TRBJ1-4,TRBV18,NA,NA,CASSPTDGEGATNEKLFF,TGTGCCAGCTCACCAACCGATGGGGAGGGAGCAACTAATGAAAAACTGTTTTTT
TRBJ1-3,TRBV12-1,NA,NA,CASSFRFVLSGNTIYF,TGTGCCAGCAGCTTTCGGTTCGTTCTCTCTGGAAACACCATATATTTT
TRBJ1-2,TRBV9,NA,TRBD1,CASNKGAGGYTF,TGTGCCAGCAATAAGGGGGCAGGAGGCTACACCTTC
TRBJ2-4,TRBV9,NA,TRBD1,CASSAPQGEGNIQYF,TGTGCCAGCAGCGCCCCCCAGGGGGAAGGGAACATTCAGTACTTC
TRBJ1-3,TRBV9,NA,NA,CASSVDGVSGNTIYF,TGTGCCAGCAGCGTAGACGGGGTCTCTGGAAACACCATATATTTT
TRBJ1-4,TRBV6-6,NA,TRBD1,CATLGTALFF,TGTGCCACCCTAGGGACAGCCCTTTTTTTT
TRBJ2-1,TRBV4-3,NA,TRBD2,CASSLGGASYNEQFF,TGCGCCAGCAGCCTCGGGGGGGCCTCCTACAATGAGCAGTTCTTC
TRBJ1-2,TRBV9,NA,TRBD1,CASSPSTGAPSYGYTF,TGTGCCAGCAGCCCCTCGACAGGGGCCCCTAGCTATGGCTACACCTTC
TRBJ2-3,TRBV2,NA,TRBD1,CASSRDRGTSTDTQYF,TGTGCCAGCAGCCGAGACAGGGGAACTAGCACAGATACGCAGTATTTT
TRBJ2-5,TRBV19,NA,NA,CASSNLRETQYF,TGTGCCAGTAGTAATCTCCGAGAGACCCAGTACTTC
TRBJ2-7,TRBV7-2,NA,NA,CASSDRTHRGQYF,TGTGCCAGCAGCGACAGGACCCACAGAGGGCAGTACTTC
TRBJ1-6,TRBV12-3/TRBV12-4,NA,NA,CASSPTSNSPLHF,TGTGCCAGCAGCCCAACGAGTAATTCACCCCTCCACTTT
TRBJ1-6,TRBV18,NA,NA,CASSPGQRNSPLHF,TGTGCCAGCTCACCAGGACAGAGGAATTCACCCCTCCACTTT
TRBJ2-1,TRBV24-1,once,TRBD2,CATSDPAGLAGAPTYNEQFF,TGTGCCACCAGTGACCCTGCGGGACTAGCGGGGGCCCCCACTTACAATGAGCAGTTCTTC